The present entry profiles one T cell receptor beta chain with its context. The specificity of this receptor is unknown. No much larger clonotype is one base removed from it; base qualities were not supplied. The sample belongs to a study of T cell responses to AZD1222 COVID-19 vaccine (dated by TCRdb to the early 2020s). Study-wide context: Because spike-specific TCR depth and breadth did not differ between the two schedules, AZD1222 recipients who got a second dose at roughly 4 weeks were pooled with those who got a second dose at roughly 12 weeks. Enrollment into the trials was organized by age into subgroups of 18-55, 56-69 and 70-plus years, and those subgroups contained roughly 150, 30 and 60 TCR-sequenced participants, respectively. A total of under 250 trial participants underwent TCR sequencing, of whom more than 200 had received two doses of AZD1222 and roughly 26 had received two doses of the MenACWY control vaccine.

Trimming removed 6 bases from V and 1 base from J, leaving 13 bases between the germline ends. The CDR3, cysteine through phenylalanine, is 15 amino acids long. Just the 45-base CDR3 DNA is kept, in frame starting at base 1. CDR1 MDHEN and CDR2 SYDVKM were looked up in the germline V gene. The investigation overall reported the following: In the small 56-69-year group, the increase in depth fell short of significance, most likely because of low power. No day 14 peak-response samples were available, so repertoires were characterized only after the peak T cell response. Only five to seven AZD1222 recipients were SARS-CoV-2 seropositive at baseline, limiting conclusions about previously exposed vaccinees. Spike-specific TCR breadth and depth rose significantly after two AZD1222 doses compared with day 0 and with MenACWY recipients. Epitopes outside the regions mutated in the B.1.351 and B.1.1.7 variants were reportedly recognized by nearly half of the unique spike-specific TCRs. Participants were mostly white British and included more females than males, and it was suggested by the authors that clonal diversity may have been underestimated. CD4 TCRs associated with the vaccine covered the entire spike protein, and the dominant responses were in regions 160-218 and 743-854.

The CDR3 regions of human TCRbeta chains were analyzed by immunosequencing. The authors processed their data as follows. Repertoire TCRs were matched against a reference library of SARS-CoV-2-specific TCRs generated with the MIRA antigen-specificity platform. Breadth meant the fraction of unique TCRs that were SARS-CoV-2-associated, whereas depth meant the fraction of total T cells that were SARS-CoV-2-associated. Using the MIRA data, each spike-specific TCR was assigned both to the spike region to which the TCR was reactive and to a CD4 or CD8 class. Log10-transformed breadth and depth values were compared by one-way ANOVA with Sidak's multiple comparisons tests. Drawn from immuneACCESS, this table holds only the in-frame rearrangements with V and J called that TCRdb kept. Clones are partly lost; checked studies trace under half to an unresolved V gene and leave the rest unexplained. Clone size and V and J calls were adopted from that table, with D and trimming inferred from the DNA. The sample profile shows around 120,000 clones; 90% of them were found once. Around 7.8% of the sample belongs to the ten largest clones.

The intended sense of this specimen's time point label: baseline before first vaccination. Vaccinee samples came from UK trials COV001 and COV002, including a single-blind randomized controlled phase 2/3 trial of AZD1222 (ChAdOx1 nCoV-19) in healthy adults. Trial participant PBMC samples were collected at day 0 and day 28 after the second dose for TCRbeta chain sequencing. The source material was peripheral blood, sampled on day 0 of AZD1222 vaccination. The chain employs TRBV28 and TRBJ2-1; there is no confident call for the D gene. The receptor was isolated from an adult in good health. The DNA reads TGTGCCAGCAGACCTGGATCTTATTCCTACAATGAGCAGTTCTTC. This encodes CASRPGSYSYNEQFF.